The 8 T cell receptor beta chains below all came from one sample that was sequenced in a study of molecular identifiers for immune sequencing clone quantification. TCRdb reprocessed the PCR reads with MiXCR, giving one entry per CDR3 protein. The sample records under 75,000 distinct CDR3 sequences, around 19% being singletons. What was sequenced was naive CD8+ T cells from blood, with Jurkat cell RNA spiked in. Specified subset: FACS-sorted CD8+CD4-CCR7+CD45RA+ naive T cells. The receptor source for this set is a human donor in good health. Some libraries in this study had Jurkat cell RNA spiked in.

This clonotype has at least ten counts. This rearrangement joins TRBV29-1 to TRBJ1-2; D may be TRBD1 (5 bases). The V end lost 1 base, the J end lost 7 bases, and 16 bases lay between the germline ends. This CDR3 contains 14 residues. CDR1 is SQVTM, CDR2 ANQGSEA, per germline. The CDR3, as DNA: TGCAGCGTTGAAGGGGGGGGGACTACCATTGGCTACACCTTC. Translating gives CSVEGGGTTIGYTF. Full variable domain (missing parts from reference TRBV29-1 and TRBJ1-2): SAVISQKPSRDICQRGTSLTIQCQVDSQVTMMFWYRQQPGQSLTLIATANQGSEATYESGFVIDKFPISRPNLTFSTLTVSNMSPEDSSIYLCSVEGGGTTIGYTFGSGTRLTVV.

V and J are TRBV6-1 and TRBJ2-7; 7 positions match TRBD1. There are 16 residues in the CDR3. V lost 1 base to trimming and J lost 5 bases; unmatched junction nucleotides: 11. The germline gives CDR1 MNHNS, CDR2 SASEGT. The chain's CDR3 is CASSEVGTALWDEQYF. CDR3 sequence (DNA): TGTGCCAGCAGTGAAGTGGGGACAGCTTTGTGGGACGAGCAGTACTTC.

This clonotype was counted at least ten times. The chain carries TRBV20-1 and TRBJ2-7, with 11 bases that match TRBD2. This CDR3 has 15 amino acids. Losses at the gene ends were 1 base for V and 4 bases for J; bases not matched to a gene: 6. The V gene's germline CDR1 is DFQATT and CDR2 SNEGSKA (reference sequence). CDR3 amino acids: CSARGGTSGLYEQYF. The CDR3, as DNA: TGCAGTGCTAGAGGGGGGACTAGCGGCCTGTACGAGCAGTACTTC.

This clonotype was observed at least ten times. The chain is built from TRBV7-8 and TRBJ2-3, with 8 bases that match TRBD2. Trimming removed 1 base from V and 2 bases from J; junction bases left unmatched: 8. The CDR3 spans 17 residues. Per the germline V gene, CDR1 is SGHVS and CDR2 is FQNEAQ. CDR3 bases: TGTGCCAGCAGCTTAGACGATAGCGGGAAATACACAGATACGCAGTATTTT. It codes for CASSLDDSGKYTDTQYF.

Concerning this clonotype: Just one base apart from a much larger clone, this may be a read error. The chain joins TRBV5-1 to TRBJ1-1; D is undetermined. The CDR3 totals 17 residues. V shed 2 bases and J shed 1 base, with 18 bases lying between them. Looked up from germline, CDR1 is SGHRS and CDR2 is YFSETQ. The CDR3 is CASSLRVRSGWNTEAFF. CDR3 DNA sequence: TGCGCCAGCAGCTTACGGGTCCGATCGGGATGGAACACTGAAGCTTTCTTT.

The chain recombines TRBV5-5 with TRBJ2-7, with 8 positions matching TRBD1. The germline V gene encodes CDR1 SGHKS and CDR2 YYEKEE (reference sequence). The CDR3 has 15 amino acids. J lost 5 bases, V lost 2 bases, and 9 bases had no gene match. CDR3 bases: TGTGCCAGCAGCTTCCGGGACAGGTCGAGAGACGAGCAGTACTTC. Translation: CASSFRDRSRDEQYF.

In this sample, this clonotype turned up a few times. A read error may be the cause here, since a much bigger clone is one base away. This sequence joins TRBV19 and TRBJ1-5; D is ambiguous. Germline lookup yields CDR1 LNHDA and CDR2 SQIVND (reference sequence). The CDR3 loop spans 15 amino acids. The CDR3 sequence is CASTQTDYSNRPQHF. The CDR3 nucleotides read TGTGCCAGTACCCAAACGGACTATAGCAATCGGCCCCAGCATTTT.

This chain's CDR3 is CASSWDRGVDEQYF. The CDR3, as DNA: TGTGCCAGCAGTTGGGACCGGGGGGTTGACGAGCAGTACTTC. The V and J genes are TRBV28 and TRBJ2-7; 7 bases line up with TRBD2. The J segment lost 5 bases and the V segment lost 4 bases, leaving 8 bases of the junction unmatched. This CDR3 is 14 amino acids long. Germline lookup yields CDR1 MDHEN and CDR2 SYDVKM.